This entry describes one T cell receptor beta chain. The TCRbeta library incorporated unique molecular identifiers. TCRdb itself ran the PCR reads through MiXCR, one entry per CDR3 protein. The sample records hundreds of thousands of distinct CDR3 sequences, around a third being singletons. The data belong to a study of T-cell reconstitution after alpha-beta-depleted transplantation in children. Germline CDR1 reads MNHEY; CDR2 reads SMNVEV (reference sequence). The CDR3 runs 16 residues. Trimming took off 3 bases at V and 0 bases at J, with 12 bases between the two ends. This sequence was found in a human donor who donated a stem cell graft to a child with aplastic anemia. The chain recombines TRBV27 with TRBJ1-5, with a weak D call TRBD1 (5 bases). The sequences come from PBMCs from the stem cell graft donor, collected from the stem cell graft. The CDR3 nucleotides read TGTGCCAGCAGTTTTGTGGGGGGAGATAGCAATCAGCCCCAGCATTTT. Translation: CASSFVGGDSNQPQHF.